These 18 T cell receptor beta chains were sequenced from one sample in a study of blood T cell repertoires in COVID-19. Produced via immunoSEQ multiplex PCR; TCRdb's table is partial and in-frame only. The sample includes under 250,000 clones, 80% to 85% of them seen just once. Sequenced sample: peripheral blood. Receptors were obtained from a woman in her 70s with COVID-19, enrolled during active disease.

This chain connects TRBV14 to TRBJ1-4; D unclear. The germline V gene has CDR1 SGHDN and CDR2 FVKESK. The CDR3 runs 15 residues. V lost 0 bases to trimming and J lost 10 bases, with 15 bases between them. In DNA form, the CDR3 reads TGTGCCAGCAGCCAAGATGGCGGATCTTACGGAAAACTGTTTTTT. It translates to CASSQDGGSYGKLFF.

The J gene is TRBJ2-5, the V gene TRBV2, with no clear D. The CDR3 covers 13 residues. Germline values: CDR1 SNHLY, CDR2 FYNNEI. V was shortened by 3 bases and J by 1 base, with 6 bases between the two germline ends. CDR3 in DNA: TGTGCCAGCAGTGACAGGCTCCAAGAGACCCAGTACTTC. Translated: CASSDRLQETQYF.

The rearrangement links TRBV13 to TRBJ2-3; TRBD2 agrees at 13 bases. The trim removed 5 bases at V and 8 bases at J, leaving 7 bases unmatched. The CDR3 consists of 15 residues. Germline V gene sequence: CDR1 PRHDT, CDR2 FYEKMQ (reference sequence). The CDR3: CASSKPGLAGSTQYF. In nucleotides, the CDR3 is TGTGCCAGCAGCAAACCGGGACTAGCGGGGAGTACGCAGTATTTT. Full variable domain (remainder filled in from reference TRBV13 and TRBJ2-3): AAGVIQSPRHLIKEKRETATLKCYPIPRHDTVYWYQQGPGQDPQFLISFYEKMQSDKGSIPDRFSAQQFSDYHSELNMSSLELGDSALYFCASSKPGLAGSTQYFGPGTRLTVL.

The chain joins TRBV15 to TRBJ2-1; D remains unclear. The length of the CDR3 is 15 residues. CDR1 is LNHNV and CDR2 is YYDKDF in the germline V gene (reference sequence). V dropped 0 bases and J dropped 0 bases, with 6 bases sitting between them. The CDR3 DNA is TGTGCCACCAGCAGAGACAGAAGCTCCTACAATGAGCAGTTCTTC. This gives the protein CATSRDRSSYNEQFF.

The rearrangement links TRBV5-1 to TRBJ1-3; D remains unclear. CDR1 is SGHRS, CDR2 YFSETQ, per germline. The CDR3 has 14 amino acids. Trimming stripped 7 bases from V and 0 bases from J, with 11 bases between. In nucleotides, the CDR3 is TGCGCCAGCCGGGATCTCAGCTCTGGAAACACCATATATTTT. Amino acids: CASRDLSSGNTIYF.

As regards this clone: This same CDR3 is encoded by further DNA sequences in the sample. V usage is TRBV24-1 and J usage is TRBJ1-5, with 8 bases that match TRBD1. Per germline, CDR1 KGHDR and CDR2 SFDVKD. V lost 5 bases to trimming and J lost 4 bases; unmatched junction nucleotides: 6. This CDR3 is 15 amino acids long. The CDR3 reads CATSVAGGGNQPQHF. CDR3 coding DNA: TGTGCCACCAGTGTGGCAGGGGGCGGGAATCAGCCCCAGCATTTT.

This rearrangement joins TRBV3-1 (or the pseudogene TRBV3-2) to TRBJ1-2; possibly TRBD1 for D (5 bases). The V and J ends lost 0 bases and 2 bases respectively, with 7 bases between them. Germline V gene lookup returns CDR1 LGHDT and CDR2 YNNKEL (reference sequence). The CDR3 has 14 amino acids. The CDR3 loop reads CASSQDGGNYGYTF. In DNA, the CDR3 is TGTGCCAGCAGCCAAGATGGGGGGAACTATGGCTACACCTTC.

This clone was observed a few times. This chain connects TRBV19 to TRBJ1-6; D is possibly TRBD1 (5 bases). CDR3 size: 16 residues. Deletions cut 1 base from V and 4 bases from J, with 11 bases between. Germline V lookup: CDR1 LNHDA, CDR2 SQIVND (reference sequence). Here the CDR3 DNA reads TGTGCCAGTAGTATAGCCGGCGACAGATATAATTCACCCCTCCACTTT. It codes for CASSIAGDRYNSPLHF.

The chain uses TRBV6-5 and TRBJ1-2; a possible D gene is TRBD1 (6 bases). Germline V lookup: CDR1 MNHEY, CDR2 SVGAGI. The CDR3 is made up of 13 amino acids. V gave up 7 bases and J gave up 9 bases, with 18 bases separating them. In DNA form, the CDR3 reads TGTGCCAGCACCCTAACTACAGGGTCGAGCTACACCTTC. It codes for CASTLTTGSSYTF.

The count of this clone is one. CDR3 coding DNA: TGTGCCAGCAGTTTATGGACAGGGTCCATCTACAATGAGCAGTTCTTC. It encodes CASSLWTGSIYNEQFF. The chain recombines TRBV28 with TRBJ2-1; the match to TRBD1 covers 7 bases. Trimming took 0 bases from V and 3 from J; bases not matched to a gene: 5. The germline gives CDR1 MDHEN, CDR2 SYDVKM. The CDR3 runs 16 residues. The whole variable domain, filled in from reference TRBV28 and TRBJ2-1, reads DVKVTQSSRYLVKRTGEKVFLECVQDMDHENMFWYRQDPGLGLRLIYFSYDVKMKEKGDIPEGYSVSREKKERFSLILESASTNQTSMYLCASSLWTGSIYNEQFFGPGTRLTVL.

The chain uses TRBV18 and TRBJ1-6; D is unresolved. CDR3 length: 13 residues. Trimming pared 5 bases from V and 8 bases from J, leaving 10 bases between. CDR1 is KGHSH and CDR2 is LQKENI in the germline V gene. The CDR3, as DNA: TGTGCCAGCTCAGCGCGCCAAGATTCACCCCTCCACTTT. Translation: CASSARQDSPLHF.

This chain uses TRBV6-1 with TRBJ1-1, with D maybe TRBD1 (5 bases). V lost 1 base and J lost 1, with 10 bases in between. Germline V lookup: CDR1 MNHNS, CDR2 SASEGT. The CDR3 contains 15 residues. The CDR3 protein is CASSEGQGPNTEAFF. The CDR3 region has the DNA TGTGCCAGCAGTGAAGGGCAGGGCCCGAACACTGAAGCTTTCTTT.

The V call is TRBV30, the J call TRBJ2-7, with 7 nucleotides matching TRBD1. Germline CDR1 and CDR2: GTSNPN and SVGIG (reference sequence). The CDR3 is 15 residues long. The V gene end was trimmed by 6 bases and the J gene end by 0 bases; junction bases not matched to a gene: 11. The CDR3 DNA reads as TGTGCCTGCCATTTCCGGGACAGATTCTCCTACGAGCAGTACTTC. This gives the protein CACHFRDRFSYEQYF.

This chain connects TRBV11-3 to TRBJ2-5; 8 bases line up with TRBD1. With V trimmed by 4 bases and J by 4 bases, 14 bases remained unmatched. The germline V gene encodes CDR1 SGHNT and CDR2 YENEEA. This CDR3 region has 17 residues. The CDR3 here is CASSSSTDRAVGETQYF. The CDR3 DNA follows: TGTGCCAGCAGCTCCTCAACGGACAGGGCCGTGGGAGAGACCCAGTACTTC.

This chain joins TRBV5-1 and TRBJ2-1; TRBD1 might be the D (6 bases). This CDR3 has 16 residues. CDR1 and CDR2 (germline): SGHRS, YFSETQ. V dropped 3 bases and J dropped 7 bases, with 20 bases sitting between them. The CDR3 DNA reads TGCGCCAGCAGCTGGATTTCGGCAGGGGTTGCAAATGAGCAGTTCTTC. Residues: CASSWISAGVANEQFF.

CDR3 sequence: CASSSLAWEQFF. CDR3 bases: TGTGCCAGCAGTTCTCTAGCTTGGGAGCAGTTCTTC. The chain has TRBV28 and TRBJ2-1; possible D gene TRBD2, 5 bases. Trimming took 4 bases from V and 10 from J, leaving 11 bases between them. The CDR3 runs 12 residues. Per germline, CDR1 MDHEN and CDR2 SYDVKM.

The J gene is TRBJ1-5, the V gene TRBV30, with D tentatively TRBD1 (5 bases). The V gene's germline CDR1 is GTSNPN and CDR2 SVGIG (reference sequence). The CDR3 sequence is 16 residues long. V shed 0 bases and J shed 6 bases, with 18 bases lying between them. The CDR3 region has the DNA TGTGCCTGGAGTGTACGAGGTGGGGCGCGGGGTCAGCCCCAGCATTTT. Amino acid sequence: CAWSVRGGARGQPQHF.

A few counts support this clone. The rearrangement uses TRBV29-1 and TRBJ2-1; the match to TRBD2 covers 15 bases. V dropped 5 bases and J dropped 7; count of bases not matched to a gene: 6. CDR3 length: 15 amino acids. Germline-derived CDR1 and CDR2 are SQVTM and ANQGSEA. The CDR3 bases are TGCAGCGTTAACACCGGGACTAGCGGGAGGAATGAGCAGTTCTTC. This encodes CSVNTGTSGRNEQFF.